This TCR beta chain was captured by sequencing in a study of T cells in localized non-small cell lung cancer. General study findings and limits: Paired adjacent lung recovered a median roughly 56 of the top 100 tumor clones. A higher density of T cells in blood coincided with extended overall survival.

Germline V gene lookup returns CDR1 LNHDA and CDR2 SQIVND (reference sequence). Trimming shortened V by 0 bases and J by 0 bases, and 14 bases separated the two germline ends. The CDR3 extends over 17 amino acids. The repertoire was sequenced with immunoSEQ multiplex PCR; TCRdb's copy has only in-frame clones and lacks some. Here the sample spans roughly 1,500 clones, 20% to 30% being singletons. Concerning this clone: The antigen is unknown.

The receptor's source is a male donor older than 55 with stage II squamous cell lung carcinoma. The J gene is TRBJ1-1, the V gene TRBV19, with a tentative D call TRBD1 (5 bases). The sample consisted of lung tumor tissue, taken before any cancer treatment. CDR3 amino acids: CASSIDRSGGLNTEAFF. CDR3 DNA sequence: TGTGCCAGTAGTATAGATCGGTCCGGGGGACTGAACACTGAAGCTTTCTTT.